A selection of T cell receptor beta chains follows, all from one sample in a study of early T cells in non-severe SARS-CoV-2 infection. Each CDR3 protein gets one entry after TCRdb re-called the 5' RACE reads with MiXCR. Of around 83,000 distinct CDR3 sequences in the sample, about 12% were seen once. The specimen comprised whole blood, sampled at baseline. The receptors were sampled from an adult who was a healthcare worker with PCR-confirmed SARS-CoV-2 infection or an uninfected control (not recorded which). Both conserved end residues are part of each CDR3. The D gene is left open where the match is weak. Rows may omit the clone size; those that give it use once, few, many or a size class.

j_gene	abundance	v_gene	d_gene	CDR3nt	CDR3aa
TRBJ1-5	.	TRBV29-1	.	TGCAGCGTTGAGGCCGGAGCAGATCAGCCCCAGCATTTT	CSVEAGADQPQHF
TRBJ1-1	many	TRBV6-4	.	TGTGCCAGCAGTGCAGGGCCTAACACTGAAGCTTTCTTT	CASSAGPNTEAFF
TRBJ1-1	few	TRBV20-1	TRBD1	TGCAGTGCCGAGACAGGGAGGACTGAAGCTTTCTTT	CSAETGRTEAFF
TRBJ2-5	many	TRBV10-3	.	TGTGCCATCCGGGCAGAGAAAGAGACCCAGTACTTC	CAIRAEKETQYF
TRBJ2-2	few	TRBV12-3/TRBV12-4	.	TGTGCCAGCAGTCTTACAGGGACCGGGGAGCTGTTTTTT	CASSLTGTGELFF
TRBJ1-5	.	TRBV28	.	TGTGCCAGCAGCCCAACTGGGGGATCTAGCAATCAGCCCCAGCATTTT	CASSPTGGSSNQPQHF
TRBJ1-4	few	TRBV19	TRBD1	TGTGCCAGCTCGGGACAGGGGGCTACTAATGAAAAACTGTTTTTT	CASSGQGATNEKLFF
TRBJ2-7	.	TRBV11-2	.	TGTGCCAGCAGCTTAGAACAGTATTACGAGCAGTACTTC	CASSLEQYYEQYF
TRBJ2-3	few	TRBV7-6	.	TGTGCCAGCAGCTCACTTAGTGTCACAGATACGCAGTATTTT	CASSSLSVTDTQYF
TRBJ2-1	.	TRBV19	.	TGTGCCAGTAGTATCGTGGCAGGGAAAACCTACAATGAGCAGTTCTTC	CASSIVAGKTYNEQFF
TRBJ1-6	.	TRBV3-1	.	TGTGCCAGCAGCCAAGTTGGCGGCTCTAATTCACCCCTCCACTTT	CASSQVGGSNSPLHF
TRBJ2-1	few	TRBV20-1	.	TGCAGTGCTACCCGTGAGGCGGGCCCGTCCTACAATGAGCAGTTCTTC	CSATREAGPSYNEQFF
TRBJ1-5	few	TRBV6-2/TRBV6-3	TRBD1	TGTGCCATCTCGGACAGGGATAGTCAGCCCCAGCATTTT	CAISDRDSQPQHF
TRBJ2-1	few	TRBV20-1	TRBD2	TGCAGTGCGTCGGGACCGACTAGCGCTTCCTACAATGAGCAGTTCTTC	CSASGPTSASYNEQFF
TRBJ1-4	.	TRBV10-1	.	TGCGCCAGCAGTGAGAGCGGACTAGATGAAAAACTGTTTTTT	CASSESGLDEKLFF
TRBJ2-1	few	TRBV19	.	TGTGCCAGTAGTCGAGCGTCGGCGGGCTACAATGAGCAGTTCTTC	CASSRASAGYNEQFF
TRBJ2-1	many	TRBV20-1	TRBD2	TGCAGTGCTAGAACTCCCCCCAGGGTACTAGCGGGGGGGATTTACAATGAGCAGTTCTTC	CSARTPPRVLAGGIYNEQFF
TRBJ1-1	few	TRBV2	.	TGTGCCAGCAGTGATCGGGGTCGTGTTTTCTTT	CASSDRGRVFF
TRBJ2-5	.	TRBV5-1	.	TGCGCCAGCTTTATAGGGGAAGGGATGTTTGAGACCCAGTACTTC	CASFIGEGMFETQYF
TRBJ2-2	few	TRBV12-3/TRBV12-4	TRBD1	TGTGCCAGCAGGGCGGGACAGGGGAACACCGGGGAGCTGTTTTTT	CASRAGQGNTGELFF
TRBJ2-3	few	TRBV7-9	TRBD1	TGTGCCAGCAGCTTAGTAGGGGGCGTGGGTACGCAGTATTTT	CASSLVGGVGTQYF
TRBJ2-3	many	TRBV29-1	TRBD1	TGCAGCGTCCGGACAGGCGGAATTGGCACAGATACGCAGTATTTT	CSVRTGGIGTDTQYF
TRBJ2-1	many	TRBV12-3/TRBV12-4	.	TGTGCCAGCAGTCGGGGAGGTGAGCAGTTCTTC	CASSRGGEQFF
TRBJ2-1	many	TRBV18	.	TGTGCCAGCTCATCGGGACTGGCAGGGCCCAATGAGCAGTTCTTC	CASSSGLAGPNEQFF
TRBJ2-1	.	TRBV12-3/TRBV12-4	.	TGTGCCAGCAGTTCCCAGCAACACGTTGCCTACAATGAGCAGTTCTTC	CASSSQQHVAYNEQFF
TRBJ2-7	.	TRBV4-2	.	TGTGCCAGCAGCCAAGTAGCAGGGAGCTCCTACGAGCAGTACTTC	CASSQVAGSSYEQYF
TRBJ2-3	.	TRBV7-7	.	TGTGCTAGCAGCTCAACCCTGCCAGATACGCAGTATTTT	CASSSTLPDTQYF
TRBJ1-1	.	TRBV6-6	TRBD1	TGTGCCACCAGACCGGTCCAGGGGGCTAACACTGAAGCTTTCTTT	CATRPVQGANTEAFF
TRBJ2-7	few	TRBV5-1	TRBD1	TGCGCCAGCAGCCTGGACAGGCGGGTCGAGCAGTACTTC	CASSLDRRVEQYF
TRBJ2-7	many	TRBV20-1	TRBD2	TGCAGTGCTAGAGTTAGACCGGGACTAGGCCACTCGGAGCAGTACTTC	CSARVRPGLGHSEQYF
TRBJ1-2	few	TRBV5-4	TRBD1	TGTGCCAGCAGCTTGCCCCTTGGACAGGGCAATGGCTACACCTTC	CASSLPLGQGNGYTF
TRBJ2-2	many	TRBV7-3	.	TGTGCCAGCAGCGTAAAGGGGGGCCTGAGCACCGGGGAGCTGTTTTTT	CASSVKGGLSTGELFF
TRBJ1-6	.	TRBV20-1	TRBD1	TGCAGTGCACCCGCCGGGACAGTCTATAATTCACCCCTCCACTTT	CSAPAGTVYNSPLHF
TRBJ1-2	few	TRBV6-5	TRBD1	TGTGCCAGCAGTCCCCCCCGGGACAGGGGGCCGGAGGGCTACACCTTC	CASSPPRDRGPEGYTF
TRBJ2-3	few	TRBV7-9	.	TGTGCCAGCAGCCCTGAGGGAGATACGCAGTATTTT	CASSPEGDTQYF
TRBJ2-3	medium-sized	TRBV10-2	.	TGCGCCAGCAGCGCTCTCGGGGCTAGGTTAGATACGCAGTATTTT	CASSALGARLDTQYF
TRBJ2-1	many	TRBV18	.	TGTGCCAGCTCACCTAACAGGAATGAGCAGTTCTTC	CASSPNRNEQFF
TRBJ2-3	.	TRBV11-3	.	TGTGCCAGCAGCTTGTATCGGCCCATTCTGCCCACAGATACGCAGTATTTT	CASSLYRPILPTDTQYF
TRBJ1-4	.	TRBV6-6	.	TGTGCCAGCAGTTACTCGAGGCTGAATGAAAAACTGTTTTTT	CASSYSRLNEKLFF
TRBJ2-7	.	TRBV15	.	TGTGCCACCAGCAGAGATGGTACGCCCGGCACCTACGAGCAGTACTTC	CATSRDGTPGTYEQYF
TRBJ1-5	few	TRBV11-3	.	TGTGCCAACCAACCACTTCTCCAAGGGGGGATTAATAGCAATCAGCCCCAGCATTTT	CANQPLLQGGINSNQPQHF
TRBJ1-3	.	TRBV12-3/TRBV12-4	.	TGTGCCAGCAGTTTAGGGCTGACCTCTGGAAACACCATATATTTT	CASSLGLTSGNTIYF
TRBJ1-4	few	TRBV29-1	.	TGCAGCGCACCGGGGGGAAATGAAAAACTGTTTTTT	CSAPGGNEKLFF
TRBJ2-1	few	TRBV11-2	TRBD2	TGTGCCAGCAGCCTCCTCCCTAGCGGGATGTCGTATGAGCAGTTCTTC	CASSLLPSGMSYEQFF
TRBJ1-1	.	TRBV10-3	TRBD1	TGTGCCATCAGCCTGACAGGGGGTAACACTGAAGCTTTCTTT	CAISLTGGNTEAFF
TRBJ2-7	.	TRBV7-9	.	TGTGCCAGCAGCTCCCGGTCCGATTACGAGCAGTACTTC	CASSSRSDYEQYF
TRBJ2-1	few	TRBV3-1	.	TGTGCCAGCAGCCAAAGACAGGGTCCACCGGGGGGTGAGCAGTTCTTC	CASSQRQGPPGGEQFF
TRBJ2-5	.	TRBV20-1	TRBD2	TGCAGTGCTAAGCCGGGAGGGCGGGAGACCCAGTACTTC	CSAKPGGRETQYF
TRBJ2-4	many	TRBV12-3/TRBV12-4	TRBD1	TGTGCCAGCAGTCTACAGGGGAACATTCAGTACTTC	CASSLQGNIQYF